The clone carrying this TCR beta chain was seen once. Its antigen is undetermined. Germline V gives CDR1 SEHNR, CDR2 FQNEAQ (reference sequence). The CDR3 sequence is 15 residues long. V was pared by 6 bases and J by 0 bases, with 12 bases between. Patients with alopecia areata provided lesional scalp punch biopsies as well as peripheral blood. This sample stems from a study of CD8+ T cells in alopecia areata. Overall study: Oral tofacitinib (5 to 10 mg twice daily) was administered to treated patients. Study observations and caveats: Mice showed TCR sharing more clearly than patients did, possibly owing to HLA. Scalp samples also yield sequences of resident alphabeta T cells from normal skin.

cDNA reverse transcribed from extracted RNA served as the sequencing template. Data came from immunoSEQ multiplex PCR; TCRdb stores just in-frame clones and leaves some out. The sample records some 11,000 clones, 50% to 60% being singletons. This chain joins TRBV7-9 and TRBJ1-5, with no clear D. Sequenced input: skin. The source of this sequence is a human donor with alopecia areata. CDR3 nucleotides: TGTGCCAGCAGTGCGGCAGACACTAGCAATCAGCCCCAGCATTTT. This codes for CASSAADTSNQPQHF.